This entry lists 29 T cell receptor beta chains sequenced from one sample in a study of identical twins. TCRdb reprocessed the 5' RACE reads via MiXCR and lists one record per CDR3 protein. Of approximately 550,000 distinct CDR3 sequences listed, about a fifth were seen once; the top ten hold about 0.48%. The same specimen was also included in a second study, on yellow fever vaccine responses in identical twins.

Source material: CD4+ T cells sorted from blood. The receptor source for this set is a woman aged 18-30 years in good health.

The chain is built from TRBV20-1 and TRBJ1-3; D unclear. The length of the CDR3 is 15 residues. CDR1 is DFQATT, CDR2 SNEGSKA, per germline (reference sequence). V shed 0 bases and J shed 5 bases, with 14 bases lying between them. The CDR3, as DNA: TGCAGTGCTAGAGAGGCAGGTAGTGGGAGAAACACCATATATTTT. Translation gives CSAREAGSGRNTIYF.

The chain employs TRBV7-9 and TRBJ2-3; 11 bases are a match to TRBD2. Trimming at V came to 10 bases and at J to 0 bases, leaving 9 bases not matched to a gene. The CDR3 has 16 residues. Germline CDR1 is SEHNR and CDR2 is FQNEAQ (reference sequence). The CDR3 nucleotides are TGTGCCATCCTGGGGGGACTAGCGGTGAGCACAGATACGCAGTATTTT. Its translation is CAILGGLAVSTDTQYF.

This clonotype was seen many times. The J gene is TRBJ2-1, the V gene TRBV20-1; TRBD2 aligns across 8 bases. This CDR3 contains 14 residues. V shed 5 bases, J shed 0 bases, and the junction held 3 bases outside the gene matches. Germline CDR1 DFQATT, CDR2 SNEGSKA (reference sequence). The CDR3 sequence: CSARGGSSYNEQFF. The CDR3 DNA is TGCAGTGCTCGGGGGGGATCCTCCTACAATGAGCAGTTCTTC.

This clonotype appeared a few times. The gene calls are TRBV4-2 and TRBJ2-1; TRBD2 matches at 10 bases. CDR1 is LGHNA and CDR2 is YNFKEQ in the germline V gene. With 0 bases clipped from V and 1 base from J, the junction kept 3 bases outside the gene matches. The CDR3 is made up of 17 amino acids. CDR3 DNA: TGTGCCAGCAGCCAAGAACAAGCGGGGGGGTCCTACAATGAGCAGTTCTTC. Amino acids: CASSQEQAGGSYNEQFF.

V is TRBV3-1 and J is TRBJ1-3; weak D call: TRBD1 (6 bases). Deletions cut 4 bases from V and 2 bases from J, with 9 bases between. CDR1 is LGHDT, CDR2 YNNKEL, per germline (reference sequence). The CDR3 totals 14 residues. CDR3 sequence: CASSRTDTGNTIYF. Written as DNA, the CDR3 is TGTGCCAGCAGCCGGACAGATACTGGAAACACCATATATTTT.

This clonotype turned up a few times. The chain joins TRBV2 to TRBJ2-4, with D perhaps matching TRBD2 (7 bases). In germline, CDR1 is SNHLY, CDR2 FYNNEI. The CDR3 totals 16 residues. Trimming cost V 8 bases and J 1 base, with 18 bases left between them. CDR3 nucleotides: TGTGCCAGCGGGGGGGCGAGGGTGAACGCCAAAAACATTCAGTACTTC. Residues: CASGGARVNAKNIQYF.

This clonotype was seen a handful of times. The V call is TRBV10-3, the J call TRBJ1-2, with unresolved D. The CDR3 has 12 residues. V lost 6 bases and J 8 bases, leaving 13 bases between the germline ends. Germline CDR1 is ENHRY and CDR2 is SYGVKD. As DNA, the CDR3 is TGTGCCATCAGCACCGGGAGACGAGGCTACACCTTC. Translated, it gives CAISTGRRGYTF.

This clonotype came up a few times. The chain employs TRBV5-1 and TRBJ2-3; 13 bases are a match to TRBD2. Germline loops: CDR1 SGHRS, CDR2 YFSETQ. The CDR3 is made up of 16 amino acids. Losses at the gene ends were 1 base for V and 5 bases for J; bases not matched to a gene: 4. The CDR3 nucleotides read TGCGCCAGCAGCTTGTCGACTAGCGGGGGGAGAGATACGCAGTATTTT. Its protein product is CASSLSTSGGRDTQYF.

As DNA, the CDR3 is TGTGCCAGCAGCCCTGGAGACAGGGGTGCCTCGAAACAATATGAGCAGTTCTTC. Protein: CASSPGDRGASKQYEQFF. V is TRBV2 and J is TRBJ2-1, with 8 positions matching TRBD1. Germline V lookup: CDR1 SNHLY, CDR2 FYNNEI. This CDR3 spans 18 amino acids. V trimming: 6 bases; J trimming: 8 bases; junction bases outside the gene matches: 21. The whole variable domain, filled in from reference TRBV2 and TRBJ2-1, reads EPEVTQTPSHQVTQMGQEVILRCVPISNHLYFYWYRQILGQKVEFLVSFYNNEISEKSEIFDDQFSVERPDGSNFTLKIRSTKLEDSAMYFCASSPGDRGASKQYEQFFGPGTRLTVL.

The chain recombines TRBV11-1 with TRBJ2-1; TRBD2 agrees at 10 bases. The CDR3 has 15 residues. Trimming took 1 base from V and 9 from J; bases not matched to a gene: 6. CDR1 is SGHAT, CDR2 FQDESV, per germline (reference sequence). The CDR3 DNA follows: TGTGCCAGCAGCTTAGTTGGAGCGGGAGGGCGTGAGCAGTTCTTC. Translating gives CASSLVGAGGREQFF.

This clonotype was seen more than once but under ten times. In DNA form, the CDR3 reads TGTGCCAGCAGTACGGACAGGGTTTCGGGAAAACTGTTTTTT. It yields the protein CASSTDRVSGKLFF. V is TRBV6-1 and J is TRBJ1-4, with 8 positions matching TRBD1. The CDR3 covers 14 residues. J gave up 10 bases and V 5 bases, and 9 bases lay outside the gene matches. Germline V lookup: CDR1 MNHNS, CDR2 SASEGT.

The V call is TRBV27, the J call TRBJ2-7, with TRBD2 matching over 9 bases. The V gene's germline CDR1 is MNHEY and CDR2 SMNVEV (reference sequence). V was pared by 6 bases and J by 1 base, with 4 bases of the junction left unmatched. The CDR3 contains 14 residues. The CDR3: CASRASGASYEQYF. The CDR3 nucleotides are TGTGCCAGCAGGGCTAGCGGGGCTTCCTACGAGCAGTACTTC.

This chain uses TRBV6-2 or TRBV6-3 with TRBJ2-2; TRBD2 matches 10 bases. Germline V lookup: CDR1 MNHEY, CDR2 SVGEGT. The CDR3 totals 17 residues. The J segment lost 2 bases and the V segment lost 2 bases, leaving 5 bases of the junction unmatched. The CDR3 DNA follows: TGTGCCAGCAGTTACAGAGGACTAGCGGTTAACACCGGGGAGCTGTTTTTT. Protein sequence: CASSYRGLAVNTGELFF.

J is TRBJ2-3 and V is TRBV20-1, with 9 bases identical to TRBD2. The CDR3 is made up of 14 amino acids. The germline V gene has CDR1 DFQATT and CDR2 SNEGSKA (reference sequence). V was pared by 0 bases and J by 6 bases, with 4 bases of the junction left unmatched. CDR3 DNA: TGCAGTGCTAGAGATGCTAGCGGGAAGGATACGCAGTATTTT. Its protein is CSARDASGKDTQYF.

This chain connects TRBV20-1 to TRBJ2-3, with unresolved D. The germline CDR1 and CDR2 sequences are DFQATT and SNEGSKA (reference sequence). The CDR3 has 12 amino acids. V was pared by 2 bases and J by 2 bases, with 5 bases between. In DNA, the CDR3 is TGCAGTGCTAGACTCCCCACAGATACGCAGTATTTT. It yields the protein CSARLPTDTQYF.

This clonotype appeared a few times. Written as DNA, the CDR3 is TGCAGCGCAATTAGCGCATACGAGCAGTACTTC. It specifies CSAISAYEQYF. V usage is TRBV29-1 and J usage is TRBJ2-7, with D perhaps matching TRBD2 (5 bases). There are 11 residues in the CDR3. The germline CDR1 and CDR2 sequences are SQVTM and ANQGSEA. Trimming cost V 7 bases and J 4 bases, with 11 bases left between them.

The chain uses TRBV18 and TRBJ1-1, with TRBD1 as a possible D gene (5 bases). V gave up 5 bases and J gave up 6 bases, with 13 bases separating them. The germline V gene has CDR1 KGHSH and CDR2 LQKENI. CDR3 size: 13 residues. Written as DNA, the CDR3 is TGTGCCAGCTCAGGGACGGTGGAGTCTGAAGCTTTCTTT. The encoded protein is CASSGTVESEAFF.

This clonotype came up once. The rearrangement joins TRBV20-1 to TRBJ1-4; TRBD1 matches at 9 bases. Trimming cost V 4 bases and J 1 base; bases outside gene matches: 4. Germline CDR1 is DFQATT and CDR2 is SNEGSKA (reference sequence). The CDR3 has 15 residues. The CDR3 region has the DNA TGCAGTGCTACCCGGGACAGGGTAACTAATGAAAAACTGTTTTTT. This encodes CSATRDRVTNEKLFF.

The genes are TRBV10-2 and TRBJ2-1; 8 bases match TRBD2. The J segment lost 6 bases and the V segment lost 3 bases, leaving 7 bases of the junction unmatched. The CDR3 is 15 amino acids. Germline lookup yields CDR1 WSHSY and CDR2 SAAADI. The CDR3 DNA reads TGCGCCAGCAGTGAAGGGCTAGCGGGTATCAATGAGCAGTTCTTC. Translating it yields CASSEGLAGINEQFF.

The chain links TRBV20-1 to TRBJ2-3, with TRBD2 matching 7 bases. With V trimmed by 3 bases and J by 2 bases, 8 bases remained unmatched. The length of the CDR3 is 15 residues. Germline-derived CDR1 and CDR2 are DFQATT and SNEGSKA (reference sequence). The CDR3 DNA follows: TGCAGTGCTAGCTGGCGGGGGAAAAACACAGATACGCAGTATTTT. This translates into CSASWRGKNTDTQYF.

The J gene is TRBJ2-1, the V gene TRBV29-1; 11 bases align to TRBD2. There are 14 residues in the CDR3. CDR1 and CDR2 from the germline V gene are SQVTM and ANQGSEA. The V and J ends lost 5 bases and 7 bases, in that order; junction bases with no gene match: 7. CDR3 protein: CSVKLAGVDNEQFF. Here the CDR3 DNA reads TGCAGCGTTAAACTAGCGGGAGTTGATAATGAGCAGTTCTTC.

In its sample, this clonotype was seen a few times. V usage is TRBV20-1 and J usage is TRBJ1-1; D gene ambiguous. CDR3 size: 14 residues. Trimming pared 4 bases from V and 1 base from J, leaving 13 bases between. Germline CDR1 reads DFQATT; CDR2 reads SNEGSKA (reference sequence). The CDR3 here is CSAIPTMPNTEAFF. Here the CDR3 DNA reads TGCAGTGCTATACCCACAATGCCGAACACTGAAGCTTTCTTT.

In its sample, this clonotype was seen a few times. This rearrangement joins TRBV15 to TRBJ2-1; weak D call: TRBD2 (7 bases). Germline CDR1 LNHNV, CDR2 YYDKDF (reference sequence). This CDR3 is built from 14 residues. Trimming stripped 1 base from V and 9 bases from J, with 13 bases between. The CDR3 DNA reads as TGTGCCACCAGCAGAGTTGGGGGGGCGGGTGAGCAGTTCTTC. Protein product: CATSRVGGAGEQFF.

The sample holds a few counts of this clonotype. The rearrangement uses TRBV24-1 and TRBJ2-1; D unresolved. V shed 0 bases and J shed 2 bases, with 10 bases lying between them. Germline V lookup: CDR1 KGHDR, CDR2 SFDVKD. This CDR3 region has 16 residues. Written as DNA, the CDR3 is TGTGCCACCAGTGATTTGTTGGCGGTGGCCTACAATGAGCAGTTCTTC. Its translation is CATSDLLAVAYNEQFF.

The genes are TRBV6-1 and TRBJ1-1, with D uncertain. CDR1 and CDR2 (germline): MNHNS, SASEGT. Between the trimmed V and J ends, which lost 5 bases and 3 bases, there was a span of 13 bases. The CDR3 runs to 14 residues. This CDR3 is CASSPPDLYTEAFF. Written as DNA, the CDR3 is TGTGCCAGCAGTCCCCCCGATTTGTACACTGAAGCTTTCTTT.

The chain links TRBV6-1 to TRBJ2-7; 7 nucleotides align to TRBD2. V was pared by 6 bases and J by 0 bases, with 11 bases of the junction left unmatched. The CDR3 is made up of 16 amino acids. CDR1 and CDR2 from the germline V gene are MNHNS and SASEGT. The CDR3 sequence is CASRTAPSGSSYEQYF. CDR3 sequence (DNA): TGTGCCAGCAGAACTGCACCTAGCGGAAGCTCCTACGAGCAGTACTTC.

The gene calls are TRBV5-1 and TRBJ1-1; D remains ambiguous. With 0 bases removed from V and 1 base from J, the gap between germline ends came to 7 bases. Germline V CDR1 and CDR2: SGHRS, YFSETQ. This CDR3 has 14 residues. DNA for the CDR3: TGCGCCAGCAGCTTGGGTTTGGAGAACACTGAAGCTTTCTTT. The encoded protein is CASSLGLENTEAFF.

This clonotype was counted between two and nine times. The gene calls are TRBV12-3 or TRBV12-4 and TRBJ2-3; TRBD2 agrees at 10 bases. CDR3 length: 16 amino acids. V lost 6 bases to trimming and J lost 1 base; unmatched junction nucleotides: 7. This CDR3 reads CASRAGTSDRTDTQYF. The CDR3 DNA sequence: TGTGCCAGCAGAGCCGGGACTAGCGATCGCACAGATACGCAGTATTTT.

The CDR3 spells CASSYSKGTQYF. In DNA form, the CDR3 reads TGTGCCAGCAGTTACTCTAAGGGGACCCAGTACTTC. The V call is TRBV6-5, the J call TRBJ2-5; D is undetermined. Trimming stripped 0 bases from V and 7 bases from J, with 6 bases between. Germline V gene data show CDR1 as MNHEY and CDR2 as SVGAGI. This CDR3 comprises 12 residues.